Below, 7 T cell receptor beta chains from the same sample are listed, as sequenced in a study of cytomegalovirus exposure and HLA in healthy donors. Use of 60 Vbeta and 13 Jbeta primers characterized the PCR. The data were produced by immunoSEQ multiplex PCR, yet TCRdb's version contains in-frame clones alone and is incomplete. The table includes about 80,000 clones, roughly 79% detected once. Sequenced input: PBMCs. The receptors come from a woman between 40 and 55 years old in good health and CMV-seropositive.

The V gene is TRBV10-3, the J gene TRBJ1-1, with 11 bases aligning to TRBD1. The CDR3 contains 14 residues. V lost 6 bases, J lost 1 base, and 1 base stayed unmatched. Germline lookup yields CDR1 ENHRY and CDR2 SYGVKD. In DNA form, the CDR3 reads TGTGCCATCAGGGGACAGGGGGAGAACACTGAAGCTTTCTTT. Its translation: CAIRGQGENTEAFF.

This clone has a single count. The chain has TRBV13 and TRBJ1-4; a weak D match, TRBD1 (5 bases). The germline gives CDR1 PRHDT, CDR2 FYEKMQ (reference sequence). With 0 bases removed from V and 3 bases from J, the gap between germline ends came to 11 bases. This CDR3 is 16 amino acids long. The CDR3 sequence is CASSLGASGANEKLFF. Here the CDR3 DNA reads TGTGCCAGCAGCTTAGGGGCATCGGGGGCTAATGAAAAACTGTTTTTT.

This chain joins TRBV6-5 and TRBJ2-7; the D is unclear. Deletions cut 6 bases from V and 1 base from J, with 16 bases between. Germline V gene sequence: CDR1 MNHEY, CDR2 SVGAGI. This CDR3 has 15 amino acids. As DNA, the CDR3 is TGTGCCAGCAGCAATTGGGCAGATTTATCCTACGAGCAGTACTTC. It is translated as CASSNWADLSYEQYF.

The chain has TRBV5-4 and TRBJ2-6; no firm D call. The V end was cut by 7 bases, the J end by 1 base, with 6 bases between. The CDR3 extends over 13 amino acids. CDR1 is SGHNT and CDR2 is YYREEE in the germline V gene (reference sequence). CDR3 protein: CASRYSGANVLTF. The CDR3 DNA sequence: TGTGCCAGCCGGTATTCTGGGGCCAACGTCCTGACTTTC.

Here the CDR3 reads CASSVSGGGGAEAFF. CDR3 nucleotides: TGTGCCAGCAGCGTATCAGGGGGCGGAGGGGCTGAAGCTTTCTTT. The chain combines TRBV5-4 with TRBJ1-1; 8 nucleotides align to TRBD1. The CDR3 totals 15 residues. The V gene end was trimmed by 4 bases and the J gene end by 6 bases; junction bases not matched to a gene: 11. From germline, CDR1 is SGHNT and CDR2 YYREEE (reference sequence).

The chain employs TRBV13 and TRBJ2-5; the match to TRBD2 covers 9 bases. The J segment lost 5 bases and the V segment lost 2 bases, leaving 12 bases of the junction unmatched. CDR3 length: 17 amino acids. Germline V gene lookup returns CDR1 PRHDT and CDR2 FYEKMQ (reference sequence). The CDR3 DNA is TGTGCCAGCAGCTTATCGATTCCGCGGGGGGGCCGGGAGACCCAGTACTTC. Its protein product is CASSLSIPRGGRETQYF.

The V and J genes are TRBV5-8 and TRBJ2-5; 8 positions match TRBD1. The CDR3 extends over 15 amino acids. The germline V gene encodes CDR1 SGHTS and CDR2 YDEGEE. The junction had 9 bases not matched to a gene; V was cut back by 2 bases and J by 6 bases. CDR3 residues: CASSLWTGTGQTQYF. The CDR3 DNA reads TGTGCCAGCAGCTTATGGACAGGGACCGGGCAGACCCAGTACTTC.